Below, 23 T cell receptor beta chains from the same sample are listed, as sequenced in a study of shared clonotypes between healthy human individuals. Here immunoSEQ multiplex PCR was the method, and the copy in TCRdb shows in-frame clones only, minus some. The sample lists roughly 330,000 clones, approximately 79% occurring once. Sequenced input: memory CD4+ T cells sorted from blood. Sample subset: CD45RA-negative fraction. Receptors originate from a man younger than 45 in good health.

J is TRBJ1-3 and V is TRBV9; no clear D. Germline CDR1 reads SGDLS; CDR2 reads YYNGEE. The CDR3 has 15 residues. The V end was cut by 3 bases, the J end by 0 bases, with 10 bases between. CDR3: CASSGGFSSGNTIYF. The CDR3 nucleotides are TGTGCCAGCAGCGGAGGATTTAGCTCTGGAAACACCATATATTTT.

This clone was seen once. This chain uses TRBV30 with TRBJ1-2; D might be TRBD1 (5 bases). The germline V and J ends were trimmed by 1 base and 4 bases, with 13 bases remaining between them. The CDR3 contains 14 residues. CDR1 GTSNPN and CDR2 SVGIG come from the germline V gene (reference sequence). CDR3 sequence reads: CAWSDGGGTYGYTF. CDR3 sequence (DNA): TGTGCCTGGAGTGACGGGGGAGGCACCTATGGCTACACCTTC. Drawing the rest from reference TRBV30 and TRBJ1-2, the complete variable domain is SQTIHQWPATLVQPVGSPLSLECTVEGTSNPNLYWYRQAAGRGLQLLFYSVGIGQISSEVPQNLSASRPQDRQFILSSKKLLLSDSGFYLCAWSDGGGTYGYTFGSGTRLTVV.

This rearrangement joins TRBV5-1 to TRBJ2-3; a weak D match, TRBD2 (6 bases). The V and J ends lost 3 bases and 0 bases respectively, with 11 bases between them. The CDR3 sequence is 15 residues long. Germline assignment: CDR1 SGHRS and CDR2 YFSETQ. The DNA for the CDR3 is TGCGCCAGCAGCTCTTGGGGGGAAAGCACAGATACGCAGTATTTT. This sequence encodes CASSSWGESTDTQYF.

The chain links TRBV7-2 to TRBJ2-2; D is unclear. V lost 1 base, J lost 1 base, and 4 bases lay in between. This CDR3 region has 14 residues. Per germline, CDR1 SGHTA and CDR2 FQGNSA. In DNA form, the CDR3 reads TGTGCCAGCAGCTTAGGGAGGAACACCGGGGAGCTGTTTTTT. Its protein product is CASSLGRNTGELFF.

This chain joins TRBV18 and TRBJ2-7, with 12 bases identical to TRBD2. The V segment lost 3 bases and the J segment 4 bases; nucleotides outside the gene matches: 19. CDR1 is KGHSH and CDR2 is LQKENI in the germline V gene. The CDR3 has 20 residues. The CDR3 region has the DNA TGTGCCAGCTCACCGCCGTTCGAGACTAGCGGGAGTCTATGGAGATACGAGCAGTACTTC. It is translated as CASSPPFETSGSLWRYEQYF.

The chain employs TRBV10-2 and TRBJ1-3, with D perhaps TRBD1 (6 bases). Per the germline V gene, CDR1 is WSHSY and CDR2 is SAAADI. The length of the CDR3 is 17 residues. Trimming left V 2 bases short and J 0 bases short, with 14 bases between. CDR3: CASSEPYRATSGNTIYF. The CDR3 nucleotides are TGCGCCAGCAGTGAGCCGTACAGGGCTACCTCTGGAAACACCATATATTTT.

The genes are TRBV28 and TRBJ2-4; a possible D gene is TRBD2 (5 bases). V gave up 4 bases and J gave up 1 base, with 17 bases separating them. From germline, CDR1 is MDHEN and CDR2 SYDVKM. The CDR3 runs 17 residues. CDR3 protein: CASSSPNGGLAKNIQYF. CDR3 in DNA: TGTGCCAGCAGTTCCCCAAATGGAGGACTTGCCAAAAACATTCAGTACTTC. Filled out from reference TRBV28 and TRBJ2-4, the complete variable domain reads DVKVTQSSRYLVKRTGEKVFLECVQDMDHENMFWYRQDPGLGLRLIYFSYDVKMKEKGDIPEGYSVSREKKERFSLILESASTNQTSMYLCASSSPNGGLAKNIQYFGAGTRLSVL.

The V and J genes are TRBV6-1 and TRBJ1-5; D not resolved. This CDR3 is 15 amino acids long. Trimming cost V 1 base and J 1 base, with 8 bases left between them. Germline CDR1 and CDR2: MNHNS and SASEGT. Here the CDR3 reads CASSEEAVSNQPQHF. The DNA for the CDR3 is TGTGCCAGCAGTGAAGAGGCAGTCAGCAATCAGCCCCAGCATTTT.

This chain connects TRBV27 to TRBJ1-2; D is possibly TRBD1 (6 bases). Germline CDR1 reads MNHEY; CDR2 reads SMNVEV (reference sequence). Trimming removed 6 bases from V and 5 bases from J, with 13 bases in between. The CDR3 covers 13 residues. DNA for the CDR3: TGTGCCAGCAGACAAGGGGGGATTTATGGCTACACCTTC. Translated, it gives CASRQGGIYGYTF.

This clone has only a few counts. The gene calls are TRBV7-2 and TRBJ2-5, with 11 bases identical to TRBD1. CDR1 SGHTA and CDR2 FQGNSA come from the germline V gene. The CDR3 covers 16 residues. Unmatched junction bases numbered 4, after V lost 1 base and J lost 3 bases. The CDR3 DNA reads as TGTGCCAGCAGCTTAGTCGGGGGACAGGGGGAAGAGACCCAGTACTTC. It yields the protein CASSLVGGQGEETQYF.

For the CDR3, the DNA is TGTGCCAGCTCCCCAAGGAGATCAGGTGAAGCTTTCTTT. Its translation: CASSPRRSGEAFF. The chain recombines TRBV27 with TRBJ1-1; D unresolved. Germline V gene sequence: CDR1 MNHEY, CDR2 SMNVEV (reference sequence). The V end was cut by 8 bases, the J end by 7 bases, with 17 bases between. The CDR3 is made up of 13 amino acids.

The chain employs TRBV15 and TRBJ1-4, with 8 bases matching TRBD1. This CDR3 is built from 18 residues. CDR1 is LNHNV and CDR2 is YYDKDF in the germline V gene (reference sequence). Trimming took 1 base from V and 0 from J; bases not matched to a gene: 7. Written as DNA, the CDR3 is TGTGCCACCAGCAGAGCTCGAGGACAGGGCTCAACTAATGAAAAACTGTTTTTT. It is translated as CATSRARGQGSTNEKLFF.

This chain joins TRBV5-1 and TRBJ2-2; D gene unclear. Germline values: CDR1 SGHRS, CDR2 YFSETQ. The CDR3 sequence is 12 residues long. V gave up 4 bases and J gave up 12 bases, with 13 bases separating them. CDR3 coding DNA: TGCGCCAGCAGCAAAGACTTGGAGAAGCTGTTTTTT. As protein: CASSKDLEKLFF. Based on the CDR3 plus reference TRBV5-1 and TRBJ2-2, the full variable domain is KAGVTQTPRYLIKTRGQQVTLSCSPISGHRSVSWYQQTPGQGLQFLFEYFSETQRNKGNFPGRFSGRQFSNSRSEMNVSTLELGDSALYLCASSKDLEKLFFGEGSRLTVL.

The rearrangement uses TRBV27 and TRBJ2-6; D unresolved. V was shortened by 5 bases and J by 2 bases, with 16 bases between the two germline ends. The CDR3 totals 17 residues. Germline assignment: CDR1 MNHEY and CDR2 SMNVEV (reference sequence). CDR3 protein: CASSRDTVVAGANVLTF. CDR3 bases: TGTGCCAGCAGTCGAGACACGGTGGTGGCTGGGGCCAACGTCCTGACTTTC.

V is TRBV5-1 and J is TRBJ1-1, with 9 positions matching TRBD1. In germline, CDR1 is SGHRS, CDR2 YFSETQ. J lost 0 bases, V lost 4 bases, and 10 bases had no gene match. This CDR3 region has 17 residues. CDR3 nucleotides: TGCGCCAGCAGCCCCGGACAGGGGAGACGCTTGAACACTGAAGCTTTCTTT. Protein sequence: CASSPGQGRRLNTEAFF.

The CDR3 region has the DNA TGTGCCACCAGCAGGAAAATCCCGGGACTCTTAGTAACTGGGGCCAACGTCCTGACTTTC. This translates into CATSRKIPGLLVTGANVLTF. V and J are TRBV15 and TRBJ2-6, with D maybe TRBD2 (6 bases). The V end lost 3 bases, the J end lost 2 bases, and 23 bases lay between the germline ends. Germline CDR1 LNHNV, CDR2 YYDKDF (reference sequence). The CDR3 is 20 amino acids.

This clone was counted a single time. J is TRBJ2-7 and V is TRBV18; TRBD1 matches at 8 bases. After removal of 4 bases from V and 1 base from J, the junction contained 9 bases not matched to a gene. Looked up from germline, CDR1 is KGHSH and CDR2 is LQKENI. This CDR3 has 16 amino acids. The CDR3 nucleotides read TGTGCCAGCTCACACGGATGGGACAGGACGTCCTACGAGCAGTACTTC. The encoded protein is CASSHGWDRTSYEQYF.

The rearrangement joins TRBV10-1 to TRBJ2-7; D uncertain. The CDR3 totals 13 residues. V was shortened by 10 bases and J by 5 bases, with 18 bases between the two germline ends. CDR1 and CDR2 (germline): WNHNN, SYGVQD (reference sequence). The CDR3 nucleotides are TGCGCCACCAAACAGAGTGGTGTTGACGAGCAGTACTTC. Its protein product is CATKQSGVDEQYF.

This clone was observed a few times. This sequence joins TRBV9 and TRBJ2-4, with a weak D call TRBD1 (6 bases). The CDR3 has 16 residues. The germline V gene has CDR1 SGDLS and CDR2 YYNGEE. Trimming removed 6 bases at V and 8 bases at J, with 24 bases between. CDR3 in amino acids: CASTPTGFGAGDIQYF. DNA of the CDR3: TGTGCCAGCACCCCAACAGGGTTTGGTGCAGGGGACATTCAGTACTTC.

Notes on this clone: Distinct nucleotide sequences in the sample also encode this CDR3. The chain has TRBV5-1 and TRBJ1-1; D is perhaps TRBD1 (6 bases). V lost 1 base and J 0 bases, leaving 7 bases between the germline ends. This CDR3 has 14 amino acids. Germline CDR1 and CDR2: SGHRS and YFSETQ. The CDR3 DNA reads TGCGCCAGCAGCTTGACAGGGCTGAACACTGAAGCTTTCTTT. Encoded protein: CASSLTGLNTEAFF.

This chain links TRBV27 with TRBJ1-5; D remains ambiguous. Germline values: CDR1 MNHEY, CDR2 SMNVEV (reference sequence). CDR3 length: 15 amino acids. Trimming took 0 bases from V and 2 from J, leaving 8 bases between them. CDR3 region: CASSLSAPRNQPQHF. The CDR3 DNA reads TGTGCCAGCAGTTTATCGGCCCCTCGCAATCAGCCCCAGCATTTT.

The rearrangement joins TRBV27 to TRBJ2-7; the D is unclear. Germline assignment: CDR1 MNHEY and CDR2 SMNVEV (reference sequence). The V gene lost 6 bases and the J gene lost 4 bases, with 7 bases spanning the gap. This CDR3 comprises 11 residues. This chain's CDR3 is CASSQRYEQYF. CDR3 bases: TGTGCCAGCAGCCAGAGATACGAGCAGTACTTC.

This clone was found a few times. This chain connects TRBV5-1 to TRBJ2-1, with a possible D match to TRBD2 (7 bases). The CDR3 totals 15 residues. V was shortened by 7 bases and J by 1 base, with 15 bases between the two germline ends. From germline, CDR1 is SGHRS and CDR2 YFSETQ. DNA for the CDR3: TGCGCCAGCTCAATACAGGGAGGGTCCTACAATGAGCAGTTCTTC. This gives the protein CASSIQGGSYNEQFF.